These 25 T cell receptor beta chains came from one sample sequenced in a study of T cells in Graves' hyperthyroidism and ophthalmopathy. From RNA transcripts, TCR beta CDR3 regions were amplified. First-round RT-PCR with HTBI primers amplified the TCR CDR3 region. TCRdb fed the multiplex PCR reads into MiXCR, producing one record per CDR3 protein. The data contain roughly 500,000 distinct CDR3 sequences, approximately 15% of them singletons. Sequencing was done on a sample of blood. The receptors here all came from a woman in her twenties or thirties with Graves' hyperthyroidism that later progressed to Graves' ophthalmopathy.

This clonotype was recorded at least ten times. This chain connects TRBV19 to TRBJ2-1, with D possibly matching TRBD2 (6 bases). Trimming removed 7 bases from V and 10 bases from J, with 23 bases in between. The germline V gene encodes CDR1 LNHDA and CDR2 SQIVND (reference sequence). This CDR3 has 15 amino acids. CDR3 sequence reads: CASTLNPGGKWEQFF. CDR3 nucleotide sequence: TGTGCCAGTACCCTCAACCCCGGGGGAAAATGGGAGCAGTTCTTC. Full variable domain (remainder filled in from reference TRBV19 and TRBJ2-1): DGGITQSPKYLFRKEGQNVTLSCEQNLNHDAMYWYRQDPGQGLRLIYYSQIVNDFQKGDIAEGYSVSREKKESFPLTVTSAQKNPTAFYLCASTLNPGGKWEQFFGPGTRLTVL.

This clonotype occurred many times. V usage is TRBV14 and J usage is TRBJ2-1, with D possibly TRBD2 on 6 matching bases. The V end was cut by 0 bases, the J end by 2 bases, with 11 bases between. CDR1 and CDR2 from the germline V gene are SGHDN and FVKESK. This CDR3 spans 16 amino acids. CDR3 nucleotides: TGTGCCAGCAGCCAAGATCCGGGGGTGACCTACAATGAGCAGTTCTTC. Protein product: CASSQDPGVTYNEQFF.

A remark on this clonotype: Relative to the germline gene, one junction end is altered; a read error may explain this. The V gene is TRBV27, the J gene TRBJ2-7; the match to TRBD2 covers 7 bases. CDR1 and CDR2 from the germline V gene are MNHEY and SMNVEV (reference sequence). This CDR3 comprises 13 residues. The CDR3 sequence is CASIGGVWDEQYF. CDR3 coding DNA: TGTGCAAGCATTGGGGGGGTTTGGGACGAGCAGTACTTC.

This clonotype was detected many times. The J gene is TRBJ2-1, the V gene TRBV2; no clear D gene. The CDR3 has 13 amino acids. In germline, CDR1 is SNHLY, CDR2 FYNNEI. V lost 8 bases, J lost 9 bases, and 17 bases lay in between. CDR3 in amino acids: CASGDPPAIEQFF. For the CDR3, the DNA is TGTGCCAGCGGCGACCCGCCAGCAATTGAGCAGTTCTTC.

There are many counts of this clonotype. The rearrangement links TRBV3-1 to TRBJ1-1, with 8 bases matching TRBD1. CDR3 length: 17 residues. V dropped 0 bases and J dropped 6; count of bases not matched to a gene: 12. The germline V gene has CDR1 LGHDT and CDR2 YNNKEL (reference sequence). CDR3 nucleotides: TGTGCCAGCAGCCAAGATGGAACAGGGGGAAACAGCGCTGAAGCTTTCTTT. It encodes CASSQDGTGGNSAEAFF.

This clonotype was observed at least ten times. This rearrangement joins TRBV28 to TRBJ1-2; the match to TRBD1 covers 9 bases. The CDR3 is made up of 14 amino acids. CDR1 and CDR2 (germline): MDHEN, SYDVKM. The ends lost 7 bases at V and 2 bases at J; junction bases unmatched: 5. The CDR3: CASISGTGNYGYTF. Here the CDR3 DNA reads TGTGCCAGCATCTCTGGGACAGGGAACTATGGCTACACCTTC.

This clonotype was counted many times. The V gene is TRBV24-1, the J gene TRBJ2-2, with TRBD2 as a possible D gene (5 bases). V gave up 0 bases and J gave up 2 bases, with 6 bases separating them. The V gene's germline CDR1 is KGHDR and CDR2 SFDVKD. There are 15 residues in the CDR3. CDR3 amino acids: CATSDLGGNTGELFF. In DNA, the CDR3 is TGTGCCACCAGTGATTTGGGAGGAAACACCGGGGAGCTGTTTTTT.

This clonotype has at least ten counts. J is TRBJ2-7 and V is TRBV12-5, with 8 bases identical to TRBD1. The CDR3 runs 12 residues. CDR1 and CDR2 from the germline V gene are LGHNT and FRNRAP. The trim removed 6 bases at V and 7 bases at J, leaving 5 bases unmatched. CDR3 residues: CASGAGTGEQYF. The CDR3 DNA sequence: TGTGCTAGTGGGGCCGGGACAGGTGAGCAGTACTTC.

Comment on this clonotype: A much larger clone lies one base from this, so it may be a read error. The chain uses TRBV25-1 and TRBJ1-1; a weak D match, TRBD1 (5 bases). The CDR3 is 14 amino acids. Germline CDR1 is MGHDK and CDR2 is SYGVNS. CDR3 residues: CVSSEFEGWPEAFF. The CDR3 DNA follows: TGTGTCAGCAGTGAATTCGAGGGGTGGCCTGAAGCTTTCTTT.

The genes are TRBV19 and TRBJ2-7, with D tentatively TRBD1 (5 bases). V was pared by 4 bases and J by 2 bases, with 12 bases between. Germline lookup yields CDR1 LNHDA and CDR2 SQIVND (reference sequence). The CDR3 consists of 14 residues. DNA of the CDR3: TGTGCCAGTAGTAGTCCTACAGGACCCTACGAGCAGTACTTC. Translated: CASSSPTGPYEQYF.

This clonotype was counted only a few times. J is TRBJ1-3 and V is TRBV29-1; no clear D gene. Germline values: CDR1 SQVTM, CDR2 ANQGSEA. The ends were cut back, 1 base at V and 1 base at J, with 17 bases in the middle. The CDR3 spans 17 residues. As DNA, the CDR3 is TGCAGCGTTGAAGGGGATTCGGATTTAGGTTCTGGAAACACCATATATTTT. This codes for CSVEGDSDLGSGNTIYF.

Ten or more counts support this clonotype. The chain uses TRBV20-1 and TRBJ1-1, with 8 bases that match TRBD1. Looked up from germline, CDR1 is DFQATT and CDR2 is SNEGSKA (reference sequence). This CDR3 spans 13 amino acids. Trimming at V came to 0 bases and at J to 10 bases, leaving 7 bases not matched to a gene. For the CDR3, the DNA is TGCAGTGCTAGAGATCACACAGGGGGGATAGCTTTCTTT. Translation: CSARDHTGGIAFF.

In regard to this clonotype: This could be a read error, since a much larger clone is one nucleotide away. Here the CDR3 reads CASSSQAGGPNEQYF. CDR3 nucleotides: TGCGCCAGCAGCTCGCAAGCGGGAGGGCCAAATGAGCAGTACTTC. This chain connects TRBV5-1 to TRBJ2-7; 10 nucleotides line up with TRBD2. Germline V CDR1 and CDR2: SGHRS, YFSETQ. V shed 3 bases, J shed 7 bases, and the junction held 10 bases outside the gene matches. CDR3 length equals 15 residues.

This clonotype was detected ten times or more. The CDR3 bases are TGTGCCTGGAGTTCGCGACCGGGACGGAAGAACACTGAAGCTTTCTTT. Translated, it gives CAWSSRPGRKNTEAFF. This sequence joins TRBV30 and TRBJ1-1, with D tentatively TRBD1 (5 bases). This CDR3 spans 16 amino acids. V shed 2 bases and J shed 1 base, with 17 bases lying between them. Germline loops: CDR1 GTSNPN, CDR2 SVGIG (reference sequence).

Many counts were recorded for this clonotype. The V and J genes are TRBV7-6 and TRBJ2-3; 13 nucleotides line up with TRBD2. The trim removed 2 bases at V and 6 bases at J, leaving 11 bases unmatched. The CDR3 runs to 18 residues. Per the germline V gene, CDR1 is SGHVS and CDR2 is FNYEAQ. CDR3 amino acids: CASSLLGGTSGKWDTQYF. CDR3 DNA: TGTGCCAGCAGCTTATTAGGTGGGACTAGCGGGAAGTGGGATACGCAGTATTTT.

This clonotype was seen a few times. CDR3 DNA sequence: TGCAGTGCTGCGACAGGACGGCTGCCCTACGAGCAGTACTTC. It specifies CSAATGRLPYEQYF. The chain combines TRBV20-1 with TRBJ2-7; D perhaps matches TRBD1 (6 bases). Trimming took off 5 bases at V and 2 bases at J, with 16 bases between the two ends. Germline-derived CDR1 and CDR2 are DFQATT and SNEGSKA (reference sequence). The CDR3 has 14 amino acids.

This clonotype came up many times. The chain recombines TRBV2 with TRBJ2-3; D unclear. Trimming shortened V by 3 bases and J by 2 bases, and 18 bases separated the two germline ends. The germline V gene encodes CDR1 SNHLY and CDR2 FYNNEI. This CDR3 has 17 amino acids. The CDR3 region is CASSEARQPSPTDTQYF. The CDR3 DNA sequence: TGTGCCAGCAGTGAGGCGCGGCAGCCTTCCCCCACAGATACGCAGTATTTT.

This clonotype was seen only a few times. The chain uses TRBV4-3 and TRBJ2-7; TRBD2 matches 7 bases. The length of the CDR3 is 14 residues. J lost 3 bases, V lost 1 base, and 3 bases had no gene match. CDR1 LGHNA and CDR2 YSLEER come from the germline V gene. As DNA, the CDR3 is TGCGCCAGCAGCCAAGTCGGGGGGTACTACGAGCAGTACTTC. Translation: CASSQVGGYYEQYF.

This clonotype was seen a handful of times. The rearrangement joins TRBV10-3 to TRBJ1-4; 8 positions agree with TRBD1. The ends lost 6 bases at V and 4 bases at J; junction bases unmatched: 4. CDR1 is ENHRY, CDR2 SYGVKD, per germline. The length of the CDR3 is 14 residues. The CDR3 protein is CAIRPGGSNEKLFF. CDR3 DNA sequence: TGTGCCATCAGGCCAGGGGGCAGTAATGAAAAACTGTTTTTT.

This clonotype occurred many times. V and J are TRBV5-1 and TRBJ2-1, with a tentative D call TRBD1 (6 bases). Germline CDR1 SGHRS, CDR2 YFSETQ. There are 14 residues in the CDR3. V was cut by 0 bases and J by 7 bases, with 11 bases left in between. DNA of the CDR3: TGCGCCAGCAGCTTGGCCTTGGGGGCGAATGAGCAGTTCTTC. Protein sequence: CASSLALGANEQFF.

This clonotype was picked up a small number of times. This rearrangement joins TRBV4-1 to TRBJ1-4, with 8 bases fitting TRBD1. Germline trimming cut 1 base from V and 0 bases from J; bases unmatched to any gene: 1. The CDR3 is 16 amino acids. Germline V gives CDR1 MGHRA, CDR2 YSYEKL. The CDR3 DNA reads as TGCGCCAGCAGCCAAGCACAGGGGGCAACTAATGAAAAACTGTTTTTT. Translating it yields CASSQAQGATNEKLFF.

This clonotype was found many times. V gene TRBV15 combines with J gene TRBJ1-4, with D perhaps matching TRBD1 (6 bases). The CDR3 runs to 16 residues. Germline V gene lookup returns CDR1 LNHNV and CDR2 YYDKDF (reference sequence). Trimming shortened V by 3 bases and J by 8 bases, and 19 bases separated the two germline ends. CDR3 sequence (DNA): TGTGCCACCAGCAGGGTATTACAGGGTGGAGGCGAAAAACTGTTTTTT. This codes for CATSRVLQGGGEKLFF.

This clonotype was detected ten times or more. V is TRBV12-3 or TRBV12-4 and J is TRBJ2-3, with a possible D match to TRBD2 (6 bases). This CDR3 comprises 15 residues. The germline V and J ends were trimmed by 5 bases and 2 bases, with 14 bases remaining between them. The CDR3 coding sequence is TGTGCCAGCAGTCCGAAAGGGACTGTCACAGATACGCAGTATTTT. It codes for CASSPKGTVTDTQYF.

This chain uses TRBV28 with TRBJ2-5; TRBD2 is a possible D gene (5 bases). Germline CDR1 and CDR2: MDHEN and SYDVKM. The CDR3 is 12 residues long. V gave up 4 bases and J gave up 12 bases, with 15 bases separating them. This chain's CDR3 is CASSSTVSGEYF. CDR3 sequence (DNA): TGTGCCAGCAGTTCAACCGTCTCCGGGGAGTACTTC.

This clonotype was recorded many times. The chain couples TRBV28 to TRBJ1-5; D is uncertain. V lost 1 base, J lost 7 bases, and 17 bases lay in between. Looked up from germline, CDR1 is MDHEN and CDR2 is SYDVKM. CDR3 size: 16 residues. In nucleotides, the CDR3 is TGTGCCAGCAGTTTATTGGAGGGATTGAAGGGACAGCCCCAGCATTTT. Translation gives CASSLLEGLKGQPQHF.